The 30 T cell receptor beta chains given below trace back to one sample, sequenced in a study of blood T cell repertoires in COVID-19. Sequenced by immunoSEQ multiplex PCR; TCRdb stores in-frame clones only, minus some. Among 250,000 to 350,000 clones, around 82% were seen once, and the ten largest hold about 1.2%. The sample consisted of peripheral blood. The receptors come from a woman in her forties or fifties with acute or convalescent COVID-19.

This rearrangement joins TRBV5-6 to TRBJ1-1; no firm D call. Germline V gene lookup returns CDR1 SGHDT and CDR2 YYEEEE. Trimming removed 4 bases from V and 6 bases from J, with 16 bases in between. The CDR3 runs to 14 residues. CDR3 nucleotides: TGTGCCAGCAGCCCCGAATTCGGGAGACCTGAAGCTTTCTTT. Protein: CASSPEFGRPEAFF.

The gene calls are TRBV2 and TRBJ1-4; perhaps TRBD1 as D (5 bases). This CDR3 is built from 14 residues. In germline, CDR1 is SNHLY, CDR2 FYNNEI. V lost 6 bases, J lost 3 bases, and 11 bases lay in between. The CDR3 region has the DNA TGTGCCAGCAGCCCGGGGGGAGCTAATGAAAAACTGTTTTTT. Translating it yields CASSPGGANEKLFF.

This chain links TRBV25-1 with TRBJ1-2, with TRBD1 matching 10 bases. Trimming cost V 6 bases and J 8 bases; bases outside gene matches: 18. The CDR3 totals 17 residues. Per germline, CDR1 MGHDK and CDR2 SYGVNS. CDR3 amino acids: CASRQALPGGQGYGYTF. DNA of the CDR3: TGTGCCAGCAGACAAGCACTTCCGGGGGGACAGGGGTACGGCTACACCTTC.

This sequence joins TRBV4-2 and TRBJ1-6, with 8 bases lining up with TRBD1. The V gene end was trimmed by 0 bases and the J gene end by 8 bases; junction bases not matched to a gene: 3. The CDR3 is 15 amino acids. Germline CDR1 reads LGHNA; CDR2 reads YNFKEQ. The CDR3 DNA follows: TGTGCCAGCAGCCAAGATACGACAGGGGATTCACCCCTCCACTTT. This gives the protein CASSQDTTGDSPLHF.

J is TRBJ2-1 and V is TRBV4-2, with 15 bases identical to TRBD2. This CDR3 spans 17 amino acids. Germline V CDR1 and CDR2: LGHNA, YNFKEQ. The ends lost 0 bases at V and 9 bases at J; junction bases unmatched: 6. CDR3 nucleotide sequence: TGTGCCAGCAGCCAAGACCGGACTAGCGGGAGGGTAGGTGAGCAGTTCTTC. Translating gives CASSQDRTSGRVGEQFF.

The rearrangement joins TRBV4-3 to TRBJ1-2, with a tentative D call TRBD1 (5 bases). Trimming cost V 4 bases and J 4 bases, with 16 bases left between them. The CDR3 has 15 residues. Germline CDR1 LGHNA, CDR2 YSLEER. CDR3 protein: CASSPLPPGSYGYTF. DNA for the CDR3: TGCGCCAGCAGCCCATTACCCCCAGGGTCCTATGGCTACACCTTC.

The sample holds one count of this clone. The V gene is TRBV5-1, the J gene TRBJ2-7, with 12 nucleotides matching TRBD1. CDR1 and CDR2 (germline): SGHRS, YFSETQ. This CDR3 has 16 amino acids. Trimming cost V 4 bases and J 6 bases; bases outside gene matches: 11. The CDR3 nucleotides read TGCGCCAGCAGCCCAGGGACAGGGGGCCTGGGTACCGAGCAGTACGTC. Translating it yields CASSPGTGGLGTEQYV.

V usage is TRBV6-5 and J usage is TRBJ1-1; D is unclear. The CDR3 covers 13 residues. Trimming removed 6 bases at V and 2 bases at J, with 10 bases between. Germline-derived CDR1 and CDR2 are MNHEY and SVGAGI. The CDR3 sequence: CASSRGFNTEAFF. In nucleotides, the CDR3 is TGTGCCAGCAGCAGAGGGTTCAACACTGAAGCTTTCTTT.

This clone was seen a handful of times. The rearrangement links TRBV19 to TRBJ1-5, with D perhaps matching TRBD1 (6 bases). The CDR3 runs 15 residues. Germline values: CDR1 LNHDA, CDR2 SQIVND (reference sequence). Deletions cut 5 bases from V and 6 bases from J, with 17 bases between. The CDR3 DNA follows: TGTGCCAGTAGTGCCCGGACAGAGCAGGGTCAGCCCCAGCATTTT. The encoded protein is CASSARTEQGQPQHF.

This chain links TRBV2 with TRBJ2-5; D perhaps matches TRBD2 (5 bases). Germline V gene sequence: CDR1 SNHLY, CDR2 FYNNEI. The CDR3 consists of 13 residues. V was clipped by 3 bases and J by 5 bases, with 10 bases between them. The DNA for the CDR3 is TGTGCCAGCAGTGACGGGGTGGGGGAGACCCAGTACTTC. Translated: CASSDGVGETQYF.

This clone came up a few times. The sample contains more than one DNA sequence encoding this CDR3. The gene calls are TRBV7-2 and TRBJ1-2; a possible D gene is TRBD1 (6 bases). V was cut by 3 bases and J by 1 base, with 6 bases left in between. This CDR3 has 13 amino acids. CDR1 is SGHTA and CDR2 is FQGNSA in the germline V gene. The CDR3 loop reads CASSLDSNYGYTF. The CDR3 DNA follows: TGTGCCAGCAGCTTGGACAGTAACTATGGCTACACCTTC.

The rearrangement uses TRBV27 and TRBJ2-7, with TRBD2 matching 8 bases. From germline, CDR1 is MNHEY and CDR2 SMNVEV (reference sequence). Unmatched junction bases numbered 10, after V lost 5 bases and J lost 1 base. The CDR3 length is 16 residues. The CDR3, as DNA: TGTGCCAGCAGTCCTTCCCTAGCGGGTGCGTCCTACGAGCAGTACTTC. This encodes CASSPSLAGASYEQYF.

The rearrangement links TRBV11-1 to TRBJ2-1; maybe TRBD2 (6 bases). Trimming shortened V by 3 bases and J by 9 bases, and 15 bases separated the two germline ends. This CDR3 spans 14 amino acids. Germline CDR1 SGHAT, CDR2 FQDESV (reference sequence). Here the CDR3 reads CASSFSRDSSEQFF. The CDR3 DNA follows: TGTGCCAGCAGCTTCTCCCGGGACTCCAGTGAGCAGTTCTTC.

This sequence joins TRBV2 and TRBJ2-4; a possible D gene is TRBD2 (5 bases). Germline assignment: CDR1 SNHLY and CDR2 FYNNEI. The CDR3 has 14 residues. Deletions cut 4 bases from V and 0 bases from J, with 7 bases between. The CDR3: CASSGAGAKNIQYF. The CDR3 region has the DNA TGTGCCAGCAGTGGCGCGGGAGCCAAAAACATTCAGTACTTC. The full variable domain, completed using reference TRBV2 and TRBJ2-4, is EPEVTQTPSHQVTQMGQEVILRCVPISNHLYFYWYRQILGQKVEFLVSFYNNEISEKSEIFDDQFSVERPDGSNFTLKIRSTKLEDSAMYFCASSGAGAKNIQYFGAGTRLSVL.

This clone was counted a single time. The chain joins TRBV18 to TRBJ2-2; 7 nucleotides match TRBD2. Germline CDR1 and CDR2: KGHSH and LQKENI. The length of the CDR3 is 18 residues. The trim removed 1 base at V and 0 bases at J, leaving 8 bases unmatched. The CDR3 region has the DNA TGTGCCAGCTCACCACGAAACGGGGGGATCGCGAACACCGGGGAGCTGTTTTTT. This sequence encodes CASSPRNGGIANTGELFF.

This chain joins TRBV18 and TRBJ2-7; 11 positions agree with TRBD1. The J segment lost 5 bases and the V segment lost 3 bases, leaving 6 bases of the junction unmatched. Germline V gives CDR1 KGHSH, CDR2 LQKENI. The length of the CDR3 is 15 residues. The CDR3 region has the DNA TGTGCCAGCTCACCTGGACAGGGGGCGTTCAACGAGCAGTACTTC. It encodes CASSPGQGAFNEQYF.

This chain links TRBV19 with TRBJ1-4, with D perhaps TRBD1 (5 bases). Deletions cut 3 bases from V and 10 bases from J, with 12 bases between. Per germline, CDR1 LNHDA and CDR2 SQIVND (reference sequence). This CDR3 has 13 amino acids. CDR3 nucleotide sequence: TGTGCCAGTAGTATTTGGGAAAGGGGAAAACTGTTTTTT. Amino acids: CASSIWERGKLFF. The full variable domain, rest sourced from reference TRBV19 and TRBJ1-4, is DGGITQSPKYLFRKEGQNVTLSCEQNLNHDAMYWYRQDPGQGLRLIYYSQIVNDFQKGDIAEGYSVSREKKESFPLTVTSAQKNPTAFYLCASSIWERGKLFFGSGTQLSVL.

The chain recombines TRBV5-1 with TRBJ2-4; a weak D match, TRBD1 (5 bases). The germline CDR1 and CDR2 sequences are SGHRS and YFSETQ. V was shortened by 0 bases and J by 6 bases, with 13 bases between the two germline ends. The CDR3 runs to 15 residues. CDR3 DNA sequence: TGCGCCAGCAGCTTGGAGAACAGGCTTGCAAACATTCAGTACTTC. It codes for CASSLENRLANIQYF.

The chain combines TRBV11-2 with TRBJ1-4; TRBD1 matches 8 bases. The J segment lost 5 bases and the V segment lost 10 bases, leaving 12 bases of the junction unmatched. The CDR3 sequence is 15 residues long. CDR1 and CDR2 (germline): SGHAT, FQNNGV. The CDR3 protein is CANHQTGDMNEKLFF. For the CDR3, the DNA is TGTGCCAACCACCAGACAGGGGATATGAATGAAAAACTGTTTTTT.

The V call is TRBV24-1, the J call TRBJ2-5; a possible D gene is TRBD2 (7 bases). The CDR3 length is 14 residues. The V gene's germline CDR1 is KGHDR and CDR2 SFDVKD. V lost 6 bases to trimming and J lost 5 bases, with 15 bases between them. The CDR3 coding sequence is TGTGCCACCAGTTGGGGGGGCAGCGTGGAGACCCAGTACTTC. Protein: CATSWGGSVETQYF.

The rearrangement joins TRBV19 to TRBJ2-7; D is unresolved. CDR1 is LNHDA and CDR2 is SQIVND in the germline V gene (reference sequence). V was pared by 4 bases and J by 0 bases, with 10 bases between. The CDR3 is 14 amino acids. CDR3 sequence (DNA): TGTGCCAGTAGTAAGTCCTGGAGCTCCTACGAGCAGTACGTC. It codes for CASSKSWSSYEQYV.

This sequence joins TRBV5-6 and TRBJ1-4; D is undetermined. The CDR3 is 15 residues long. Germline CDR1 SGHDT, CDR2 YYEEEE. V shed 4 bases and J shed 2 bases, with 12 bases lying between them. The CDR3 protein is CASSVRGVTNEKLFF. Here the CDR3 DNA reads TGTGCCAGCAGCGTACGCGGGGTTACTAATGAAAAACTGTTTTTT.

The genes are TRBV14 and TRBJ2-6; 8 positions agree with TRBD2. In germline, CDR1 is SGHDN, CDR2 FVKESK. This CDR3 is built from 16 residues. Trimming removed 4 bases from V and 1 base from J; junction bases left unmatched: 3. CDR3 DNA: TGTGCCAGCAGCCGGCGGGGGGAGTCTGGGGCCAACGTCCTGACTTTC. Translation: CASSRRGESGANVLTF.

CDR3 DNA: TGTGCCAGCAGTGGCCGACAGGGACTCGGGAATGAGCAGTTCTTC. The encoded protein is CASSGRQGLGNEQFF. The chain has TRBV2 and TRBJ2-1, with D tentatively TRBD1 (7 bases). This CDR3 contains 15 residues. The V end lost 4 bases, the J end lost 7 bases, and 17 bases lay between the germline ends. CDR1 and CDR2 from the germline V gene are SNHLY and FYNNEI. Filled out from reference TRBV2 and TRBJ2-1, the complete variable domain reads EPEVTQTPSHQVTQMGQEVILRCVPISNHLYFYWYRQILGQKVEFLVSFYNNEISEKSEIFDDQFSVERPDGSNFTLKIRSTKLEDSAMYFCASSGRQGLGNEQFFGPGTRLTVL.

CDR3 protein: CASSTSYNEQFF. In nucleotides, the CDR3 is TGTGCCAGCAGTACATCATACAATGAGCAGTTCTTC. The chain uses TRBV5-4 and TRBJ2-1; D is uncertain. V was trimmed by 5 bases and J by 4 bases, leaving 7 bases between them. Germline values: CDR1 SGHNT, CDR2 YYREEE (reference sequence). This CDR3 region has 12 residues.

The gene calls are TRBV5-1 and TRBJ1-2, with a possible D match to TRBD1 (5 bases). Germline V gives CDR1 SGHRS, CDR2 YFSETQ. The CDR3 runs to 14 residues. The V end lost 2 bases, the J end lost 6 bases, and 14 bases lay between the germline ends. CDR3 in DNA: TGCGCCAGCAGCTTAAGGGGCCCTGCCGATGGCTACACCTTC. Encoded protein: CASSLRGPADGYTF.

V and J are TRBV12-3 or TRBV12-4 and TRBJ1-5; TRBD1 might be the D (5 bases). The CDR3 covers 13 residues. V gave up 7 bases and J gave up 4 bases, with 11 bases separating them. The CDR3 is CASTDRQNQPQHF. The CDR3 DNA is TGTGCCAGCACCGACAGACAGAATCAGCCCCAGCATTTT.

In its sample, this clone was seen a few times. The chain combines TRBV7-6 with TRBJ1-2, with 7 bases identical to TRBD1. Trimming cost V 5 bases and J 8 bases; bases outside gene matches: 8. The CDR3 loop spans 13 amino acids. Per germline, CDR1 SGHVS and CDR2 FNYEAQ. The CDR3 nucleotides read TGTGCCAGCAGCCGGGGACAGTCTGTCGGCTACACCTTC. Protein sequence: CASSRGQSVGYTF.

J is TRBJ1-5 and V is TRBV6-5; 7 bases fit TRBD1. V dropped 7 bases and J dropped 2; count of bases not matched to a gene: 8. Germline lookup yields CDR1 MNHEY and CDR2 SVGAGI. CDR3 length equals 15 residues. The CDR3 loop reads CASTEGAVGNQPQHF. The CDR3, as DNA: TGTGCCAGCACCGAGGGGGCTGTGGGCAATCAGCCCCAGCATTTT.

The chain has TRBV7-9 and TRBJ2-7; no reliable D call. The CDR3 totals 12 residues. V lost 5 bases to trimming and J lost 4 bases, with 9 bases between them. Germline CDR1 SEHNR, CDR2 FQNEAQ (reference sequence). CDR3 DNA sequence: TGTGCCAGCAGCCCTGCGCCATACGAGCAGTACTTC. It codes for CASSPAPYEQYF.